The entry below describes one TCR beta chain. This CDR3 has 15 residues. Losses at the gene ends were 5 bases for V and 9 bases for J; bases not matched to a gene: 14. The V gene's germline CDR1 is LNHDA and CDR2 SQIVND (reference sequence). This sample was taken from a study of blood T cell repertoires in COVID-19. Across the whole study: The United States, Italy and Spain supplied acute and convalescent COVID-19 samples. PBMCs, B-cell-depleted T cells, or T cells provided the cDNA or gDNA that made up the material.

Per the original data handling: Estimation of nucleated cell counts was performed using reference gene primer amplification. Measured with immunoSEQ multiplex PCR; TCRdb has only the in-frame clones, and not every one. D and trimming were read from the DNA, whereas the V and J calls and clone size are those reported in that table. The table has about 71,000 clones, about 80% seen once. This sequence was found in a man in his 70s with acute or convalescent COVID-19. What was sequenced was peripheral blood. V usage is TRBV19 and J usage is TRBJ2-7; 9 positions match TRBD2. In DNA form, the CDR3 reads TGTGCCAGTAGTTTTCCCGGGACTAGCTCCGGGGGGCAGTACTTC. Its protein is CASSFPGTSSGGQYF.